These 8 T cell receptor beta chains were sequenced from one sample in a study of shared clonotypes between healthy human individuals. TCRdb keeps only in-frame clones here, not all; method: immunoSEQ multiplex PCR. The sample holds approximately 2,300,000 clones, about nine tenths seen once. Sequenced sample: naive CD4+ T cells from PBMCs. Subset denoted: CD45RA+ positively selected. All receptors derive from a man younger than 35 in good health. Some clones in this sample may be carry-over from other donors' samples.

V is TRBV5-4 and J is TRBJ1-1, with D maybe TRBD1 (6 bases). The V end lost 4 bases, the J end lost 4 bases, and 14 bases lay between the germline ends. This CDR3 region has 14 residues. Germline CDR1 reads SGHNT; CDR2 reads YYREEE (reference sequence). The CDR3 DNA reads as TGTGCCAGCAGCCTCCCTAGGGGGGGCACTGAAGCTTTCTTT. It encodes CASSLPRGGTEAFF. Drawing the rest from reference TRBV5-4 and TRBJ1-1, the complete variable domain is ETGVTQSPTHLIKTRGQQVTLRCSSQSGHNTVSWYQQALGQGPQFIFQYYREEENGRGNFPPRFSGLQFPNYSSELNVNALELDDSALYLCASSLPRGGTEAFFGQGTRLTVV.

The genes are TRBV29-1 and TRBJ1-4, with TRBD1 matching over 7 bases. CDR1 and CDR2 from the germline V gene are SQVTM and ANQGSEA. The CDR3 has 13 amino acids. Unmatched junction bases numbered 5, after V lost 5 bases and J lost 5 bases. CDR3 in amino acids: CSVLGQLNEKLFF. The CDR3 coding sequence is TGCAGCGTTTTGGGACAGTTAAATGAAAAACTGTTTTTT.

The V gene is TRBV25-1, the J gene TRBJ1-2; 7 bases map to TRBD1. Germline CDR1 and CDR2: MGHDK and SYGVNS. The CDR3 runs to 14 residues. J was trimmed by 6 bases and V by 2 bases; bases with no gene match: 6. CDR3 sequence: CASSETTGVDGYTF. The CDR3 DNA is TGTGCCAGCAGTGAAACTACAGGGGTCGATGGCTACACCTTC.

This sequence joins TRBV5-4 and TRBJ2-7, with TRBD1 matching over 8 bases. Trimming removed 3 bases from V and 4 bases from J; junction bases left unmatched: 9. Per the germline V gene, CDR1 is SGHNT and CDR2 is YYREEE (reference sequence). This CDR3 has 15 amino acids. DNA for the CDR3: TGTGCCAGCAGCTCCCCTGGCAGGGGGCTTTACGAGCAGTACTTC. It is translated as CASSSPGRGLYEQYF.

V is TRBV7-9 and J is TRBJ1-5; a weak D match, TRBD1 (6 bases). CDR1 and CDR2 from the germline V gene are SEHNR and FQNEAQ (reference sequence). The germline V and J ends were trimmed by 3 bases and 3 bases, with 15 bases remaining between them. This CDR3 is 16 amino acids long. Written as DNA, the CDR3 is TGTGCCAGCAGCTTGGTTCGGACAGCCTACAATCAGCCCCAGCATTTT. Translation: CASSLVRTAYNQPQHF.

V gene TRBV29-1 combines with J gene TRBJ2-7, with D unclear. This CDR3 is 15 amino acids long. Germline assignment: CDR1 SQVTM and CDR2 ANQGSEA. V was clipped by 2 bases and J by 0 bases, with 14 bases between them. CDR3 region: CSVEIFVRSSYEQYF. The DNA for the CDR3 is TGCAGCGTTGAAATCTTTGTCAGGAGCTCCTACGAGCAGTACTTC.

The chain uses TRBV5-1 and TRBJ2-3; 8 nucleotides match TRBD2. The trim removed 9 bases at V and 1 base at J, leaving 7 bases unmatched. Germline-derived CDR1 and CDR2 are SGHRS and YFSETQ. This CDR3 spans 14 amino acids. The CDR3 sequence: CATREVVGTDTQYF. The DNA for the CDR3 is TGCGCCACGCGGGAGGTCGTGGGCACAGATACGCAGTATTTT.

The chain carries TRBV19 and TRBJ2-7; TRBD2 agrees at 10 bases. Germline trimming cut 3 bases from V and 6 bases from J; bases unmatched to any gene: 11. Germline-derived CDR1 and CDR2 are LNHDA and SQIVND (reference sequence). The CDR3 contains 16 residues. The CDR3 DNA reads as TGTGCCAGTAGTATTAGGGCTAGCGGGAGACTCCGCGAGCAGTACTTC. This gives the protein CASSIRASGRLREQYF.